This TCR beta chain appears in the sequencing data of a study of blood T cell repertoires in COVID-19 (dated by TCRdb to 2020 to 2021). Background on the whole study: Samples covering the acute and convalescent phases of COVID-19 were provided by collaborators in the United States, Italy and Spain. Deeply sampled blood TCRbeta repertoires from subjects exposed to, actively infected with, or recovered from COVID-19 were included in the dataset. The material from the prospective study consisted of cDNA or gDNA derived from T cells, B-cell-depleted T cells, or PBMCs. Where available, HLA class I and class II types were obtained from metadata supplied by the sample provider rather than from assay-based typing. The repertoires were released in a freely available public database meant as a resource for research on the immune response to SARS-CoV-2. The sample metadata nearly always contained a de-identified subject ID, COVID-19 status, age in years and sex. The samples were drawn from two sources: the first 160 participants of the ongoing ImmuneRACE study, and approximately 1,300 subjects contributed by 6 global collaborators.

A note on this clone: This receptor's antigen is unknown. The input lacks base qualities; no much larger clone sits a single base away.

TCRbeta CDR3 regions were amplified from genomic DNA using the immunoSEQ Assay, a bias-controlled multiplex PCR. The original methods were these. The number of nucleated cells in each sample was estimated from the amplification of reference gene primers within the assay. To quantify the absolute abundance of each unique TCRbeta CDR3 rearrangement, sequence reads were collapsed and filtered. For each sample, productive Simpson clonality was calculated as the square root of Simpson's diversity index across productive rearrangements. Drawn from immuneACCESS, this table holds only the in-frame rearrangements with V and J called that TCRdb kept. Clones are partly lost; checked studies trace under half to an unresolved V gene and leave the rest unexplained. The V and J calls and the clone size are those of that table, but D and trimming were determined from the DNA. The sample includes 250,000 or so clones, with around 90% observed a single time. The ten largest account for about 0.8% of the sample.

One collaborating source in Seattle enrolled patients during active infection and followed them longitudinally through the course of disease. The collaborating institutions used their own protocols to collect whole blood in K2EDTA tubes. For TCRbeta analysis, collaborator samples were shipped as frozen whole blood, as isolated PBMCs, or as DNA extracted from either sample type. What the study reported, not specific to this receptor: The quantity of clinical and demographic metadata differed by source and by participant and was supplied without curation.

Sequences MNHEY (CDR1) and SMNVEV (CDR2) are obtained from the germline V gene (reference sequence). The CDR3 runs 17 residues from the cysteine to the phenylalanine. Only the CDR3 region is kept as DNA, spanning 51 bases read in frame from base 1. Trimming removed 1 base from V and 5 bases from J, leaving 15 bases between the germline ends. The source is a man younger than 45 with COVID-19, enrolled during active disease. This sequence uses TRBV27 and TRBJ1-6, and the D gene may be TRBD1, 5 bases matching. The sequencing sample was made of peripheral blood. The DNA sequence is TGTGCCAGCAGTTTATTGGCCGGGGGAAGCAATAATTCACCCCTCCACTTT. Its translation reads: CASSLLAGGSNNSPLHF.